This entry is about one T cell receptor beta chain. TCRdb re-called the 5' RACE reads with MiXCR, one entry per CDR3 protein. The table shows about 430,000 distinct CDR3 sequences, with approximately 24% occurring only once. This record comes from a study of T-cell memory formation after mild COVID-19. The sequencing sample was made of PBMCs or a T cell subset sorted from them (not recorded which). This receptor was obtained from an adult woman who had mild COVID-19 (a few samples of this study predate the infection). Cell type and time point are not known.

The CDR3 reads CASSPSYRELYEQYF. The CDR3 region has the DNA TGTGCCAGCAGCCCCTCGTACCGGGAGCTGTACGAGCAGTACTTC. The V call is TRBV11-3, the J call TRBJ2-7; tentatively, D is TRBD2 (6 bases). This CDR3 is built from 15 residues. CDR1 and CDR2 (germline): SGHNT, YENEEA. Trimming removed 5 bases from V and 4 bases from J, with 18 bases in between.